The TCR beta chain described here comes from a study of beta chain features in type 1 diabetes. This clone was found a few times. As yet, its antigen is unknown. The germline V gene encodes CDR1 SGHAT and CDR2 FQNNGV. With 4 bases removed from V and 3 bases from J, the gap between germline ends came to 3 bases. This CDR3 contains 12 residues. Purity exceeded 95% in all sorted populations. Regarding the study as a whole: No resolution was reached here on whether HLA type influences TCRB rearrangement. PCR might preferentially amplify shorter templates, equally in patients and controls.

Sequencing targeted expressed TCRB transcripts, as all isolated RNA had been reverse transcribed. Profiling relied on immunoSEQ multiplex PCR, and the TCRdb table lists in-frame clones only, not all of them. This sample has 970,000 or so clones, with 15% to 20% found just once. This receptor was obtained from a woman between 18 and 29 years old in good health. The J gene is TRBJ2-2, the V gene TRBV11-2, with D uncertain. The sequenced sample was naive CD4+ T cells from blood. CDR3 DNA sequence: TGTGCCAGCAGCTCGTACACCGGGGAGCTGTTTTTT. This sequence encodes CASSSYTGELFF.